These 10 T cell receptor beta chains originate from one sample sequenced in a study. TCRdb reprocessed the 5' RACE reads with MiXCR, giving one entry per CDR3 protein. The data show approximately 58,000 distinct CDR3 sequences, less than 30% seen once. The sorted Tregs were CD4+CD25+CD127-/low cells. Material: tumor-infiltrating Tregs sorted from the breast tumor. The receptors originated from a female donor with breast cancer.

This sequence joins TRBV6-1 and TRBJ2-7; TRBD2 aligns across 10 bases. CDR1 and CDR2 (germline): MNHNS, SASEGT. The CDR3 consists of 15 residues. Losses at the gene ends were 5 bases for V and 6 bases for J; bases not matched to a gene: 10. The CDR3 spells CASSSSGSSVGEQYF. Written as DNA, the CDR3 is TGTGCCAGCAGTTCTAGCGGGAGTTCTGTAGGCGAGCAGTACTTC.

This clonotype showed up just a few times. The rearrangement links TRBV4-3 to TRBJ1-1, with 7 bases lining up with TRBD1. The CDR3 runs 15 residues. The V segment lost 0 bases and the J segment 1 base; nucleotides outside the gene matches: 2. CDR1 is LGHNA, CDR2 YSLEER, per germline. The CDR3 DNA reads as TGCGCCAGCAGCCAAGATCCAGGGGGGAACACTGAAGCTTTCTTT. This translates into CASSQDPGGNTEAFF.

This clonotype has a handful of counts. This rearrangement joins TRBV7-2 to TRBJ2-3, with a possible D match to TRBD2 (6 bases). Germline CDR1 and CDR2: SGHTA and FQGNSA. Between the trimmed V and J ends, which lost 0 bases and 0 bases, there was a span of 10 bases. The CDR3 totals 16 residues. CDR3 sequence reads: CASSLAAGTSTDTQYF. In nucleotides, the CDR3 is TGTGCCAGCAGCTTAGCGGCGGGGACTAGCACAGATACGCAGTATTTT.

This clonotype was found a few times. The chain uses TRBV6-5 and TRBJ1-6, with D possibly being TRBD1 (5 bases). CDR1 is MNHEY and CDR2 is SVGAGI in the germline V gene. V lost 6 bases to trimming and J lost 10 bases, with 10 bases between them. The CDR3 covers 12 residues. CDR3 protein: CASRSGDSPLHF. The CDR3 DNA follows: TGTGCCAGCAGAAGTGGGGACTCACCCCTCCACTTT.

This clonotype has at least ten counts. The rearrangement links TRBV10-3 to TRBJ2-1, with 10 positions matching TRBD1. J gave up 1 base and V 10 bases, and 1 base lay outside the gene matches. CDR1 ENHRY and CDR2 SYGVKD come from the germline V gene. The CDR3 is 13 residues long. For the CDR3, the DNA is TGTGCCACGGGACAGGGGTCCTACAATGAGCAGTTCTTC. This sequence encodes CATGQGSYNEQFF.

This clonotype has only one observation. The CDR3: CAIAGTGANTEAFF. CDR3 bases: TGTGCCATTGCCGGGACTGGGGCGAACACTGAAGCTTTCTTT. V and J are TRBV24-1 and TRBJ1-1; D is perhaps TRBD1 (5 bases). CDR3 length equals 14 residues. V gave up 11 bases and J gave up 1 base, with 16 bases separating them. Germline V gene sequence: CDR1 KGHDR, CDR2 SFDVKD.

As concerns this clonotype: It may be a read error: a sequence one base away is much more abundant. J is TRBJ2-7 and V is TRBV7-8; D is uncertain. The germline V gene has CDR1 SGHVS and CDR2 FQNEAQ. V was cut by 2 bases and J by 4 bases, with 6 bases left in between. CDR3 length: 12 amino acids. The CDR3: CASSLTYYEQYF. The CDR3 DNA follows: TGTGCCAGCAGCTTAACGTATTACGAGCAGTACTTC.

This chain uses TRBV28 with TRBJ2-2; no clear D gene. The germline V and J ends were trimmed by 5 bases and 5 bases, with 6 bases remaining between them. The germline V gene has CDR1 MDHEN and CDR2 SYDVKM. The CDR3 runs 12 residues. The CDR3: CASSPRTGELFF. The CDR3 bases are TGTGCCAGCAGTCCTAGGACCGGGGAGCTGTTTTTT.

This clonotype was observed a few times. The CDR3 sequence: CASSLSGNTEAFF. CDR3 DNA sequence: TGTGCCAGCAGCTTATCCGGGAACACTGAAGCTTTCTTT. The V gene is TRBV7-9, the J gene TRBJ1-1; D is ambiguous. V dropped 2 bases and J dropped 1 base, with 5 bases sitting between them. CDR3 length equals 13 residues. Germline assignment: CDR1 SEHNR and CDR2 FQNEAQ (reference sequence).

The genes are TRBV7-2 and TRBJ2-1; possible D gene TRBD2, 5 bases. Germline values: CDR1 SGHTA, CDR2 FQGNSA. Deletions cut 4 bases from V and 14 bases from J, with 12 bases between. The CDR3 consists of 11 residues. This chain's CDR3 is CASSSRLSKFF. As DNA, the CDR3 is TGTGCCAGCAGCTCAAGACTAAGCAAGTTCTTC.